This T cell receptor beta chain emerged from a study of shared T cell receptors in the human thymus. Unmatched junction bases numbered 5, after V lost 4 bases and J lost 3 bases. This CDR3 spans 16 amino acids. Germline-derived CDR1 and CDR2 are MGHRA and YSYEKL. Data came from immunoSEQ multiplex PCR; TCRdb stores just in-frame clones and leaves some out. The sample has 700,000 or so clones; approximately 83% are singletons. These data are also associated with another study on human thymus T cells. According to that study: Related studies noted strongly shared thymic repertoires across unrelated people.

Sequenced sample: thymocytes. The sequence came from a girl less than two years old with a congenital heart defect. This chain uses TRBV4-1 with TRBJ1-3, with 11 positions matching TRBD1. CDR3 protein: CASSPRTGGFGNTIYF. DNA of the CDR3: TGCGCCAGCAGCCCGAGGACAGGGGGCTTTGGAAACACCATATATTTT.